The 13 T cell receptor beta chains below were found in one sample sequenced in a study of cytomegalovirus exposure and HLA in healthy donors. Profiled with immunoSEQ multiplex PCR; TCRdb holds only in-frame clones, not every one. The table shows roughly 63,000 clones, with more than 70% occurring only once. The sequenced sample consisted of PBMCs. All receptors derive from a woman aged 18-35 years in good health and CMV-seronegative.

This clone was observed a single time. The chain employs TRBV2 and TRBJ2-2, with D possibly being TRBD2 (6 bases). Germline V gives CDR1 SNHLY, CDR2 FYNNEI. Trimming removed 5 bases at V and 5 bases at J, with 18 bases between. This CDR3 contains 16 residues. Written as DNA, the CDR3 is TGTGCCAGCAGTTGGACTGGCCCTGCGGGGACCGGGGAGCTGTTTTTT. Protein product: CASSWTGPAGTGELFF. Complete variable domain (other parts from reference TRBV2 and TRBJ2-2): EPEVTQTPSHQVTQMGQEVILRCVPISNHLYFYWYRQILGQKVEFLVSFYNNEISEKSEIFDDQFSVERPDGSNFTLKIRSTKLEDSAMYFCASSWTGPAGTGELFFGEGSRLTVL.

The sample holds a few counts of this clone. The rearrangement uses TRBV5-1 and TRBJ1-1; 8 bases are shared with TRBD1. The CDR3 is 13 residues long. Trimming cost V 1 base and J 4 bases; bases outside gene matches: 0. Germline loops: CDR1 SGHRS, CDR2 YFSETQ. The CDR3: CASSLTGGTEAFF. As DNA, the CDR3 is TGCGCCAGCAGCTTGACAGGGGGCACTGAAGCTTTCTTT.

The chain is built from TRBV29-1 and TRBJ2-2; 12 bases agree with TRBD2. The CDR3 extends over 14 amino acids. Germline values: CDR1 SQVTM, CDR2 ANQGSEA. V gave up 7 bases and J gave up 3 bases; unmatched junction bases: 3. This CDR3 is CSARTSGDTGELFF. CDR3 coding DNA: TGCAGCGCCCGGACTAGCGGGGACACCGGGGAGCTGTTTTTT.

This rearrangement joins TRBV11-1 to TRBJ2-2, with D possibly matching TRBD1 (5 bases). CDR1 is SGHAT and CDR2 is FQDESV in the germline V gene (reference sequence). The ends were cut back, 1 base at V and 7 bases at J, with 13 bases in the middle. The CDR3 runs 15 residues. The CDR3 region has the DNA TGTGCCAGCAGCTTAGAGGGCAGGGCCATCGGGGAGCTGTTTTTT. It is translated as CASSLEGRAIGELFF.

The chain couples TRBV19 to TRBJ2-2; D gene unclear. The CDR3 is 14 residues long. Germline loops: CDR1 LNHDA, CDR2 SQIVND (reference sequence). The V and J ends lost 3 bases and 2 bases respectively, with 7 bases between them. The CDR3 here is CASSISFNTGELFF. Written as DNA, the CDR3 is TGTGCCAGTAGTATTAGCTTTAACACCGGGGAGCTGTTTTTT.

This clone was observed once. The chain links TRBV9 to TRBJ2-1; TRBD2 matches 12 bases. Germline loops: CDR1 SGDLS, CDR2 YYNGEE. After removal of 0 bases from V and 4 bases from J, the junction contained 8 bases not matched to a gene. The length of the CDR3 is 18 residues. CDR3 sequence: CASSVDPSGGDLYNEQFF. CDR3 DNA: TGTGCCAGCAGCGTAGACCCTAGCGGGGGGGATCTATACAATGAGCAGTTCTTC.

V gene TRBV28 combines with J gene TRBJ2-3; TRBD2 matches 14 bases. CDR3 length: 19 amino acids. The junction had 13 bases not matched to a gene; V was cut back by 7 bases and J by 1 base. Germline CDR1 and CDR2: MDHEN and SYDVKM. CDR3 protein: CASMGSGLAGDLGTDTQYF. The DNA for the CDR3 is TGTGCCAGCATGGGGTCGGGACTAGCGGGAGATTTAGGCACAGATACGCAGTATTTT.

The V call is TRBV5-1, the J call TRBJ1-4; 8 bases agree with TRBD1. Germline V gene lookup returns CDR1 SGHRS and CDR2 YFSETQ. Trimming at V came to 1 base and at J to 6 bases, leaving 2 bases not matched to a gene. The CDR3 is 14 amino acids. The DNA for the CDR3 is TGCGCCAGCAGCTTGAACAGGGGGGATGAAAAACTGTTTTTT. Protein: CASSLNRGDEKLFF.

The rearrangement links TRBV28 to TRBJ2-7; D is unresolved. The CDR3 is made up of 18 amino acids. Deletions cut 6 bases from V and 0 bases from J, with 24 bases between. Germline lookup yields CDR1 MDHEN and CDR2 SYDVKM. The CDR3 coding sequence is TGTGCCAGCAGCCCCGCCGGTTTGCAAGCGACGGGCTCCTACGAGCAGTACTTC. Translated: CASSPAGLQATGSYEQYF.

This clone has a single count. The CDR3 bases are TGTGCCAGCAGCTTAGGTGGTTCAGCAGGGTACGAGCAGTACTTC. This translates into CASSLGGSAGYEQYF. This chain uses TRBV7-8 with TRBJ2-7; weak D call: TRBD1 (5 bases). Per the germline V gene, CDR1 is SGHVS and CDR2 is FQNEAQ. V dropped 1 base and J dropped 4 bases, with 14 bases sitting between them. The CDR3 totals 15 residues.

This chain connects TRBV6-6 to TRBJ1-2; maybe TRBD1 (6 bases). Germline V CDR1 and CDR2: MNHNY, SVGAGI (reference sequence). The V end lost 0 bases, the J end lost 4 bases, and 9 bases lay between the germline ends. This CDR3 is 14 amino acids long. The CDR3 nucleotides are TGTGCCAGCAGTTACTCGACAGGACTCTATGGCTACACCTTC. Its protein product is CASSYSTGLYGYTF.

The chain combines TRBV7-9 with TRBJ2-3, with TRBD1 matching over 7 bases. With 5 bases clipped from V and 2 bases from J, the junction kept 4 bases outside the gene matches. Germline lookup yields CDR1 SEHNR and CDR2 FQNEAQ (reference sequence). The CDR3 covers 14 residues. CDR3 sequence: CASSVGQATDTQYF. In DNA form, the CDR3 reads TGTGCCAGCAGCGTAGGACAGGCCACAGATACGCAGTATTTT.

V and J are TRBV30 and TRBJ1-5, with D hard to call. This CDR3 is 13 amino acids long. Trimming took off 4 bases at V and 3 bases at J, with 10 bases between the two ends. CDR1 and CDR2 (germline): GTSNPN, SVGIG (reference sequence). CDR3 in amino acids: CAWMGGPNQPQHF. CDR3 coding DNA: TGTGCCTGGATGGGTGGGCCCAATCAGCCCCAGCATTTT.